These 10 T cell receptor beta chains share one sample of origin, sequenced in a study of blood T cell repertoires in COVID-19. Some clones are missing from TCRdb's copy, which holds only in-frame ones; the method was immunoSEQ multiplex PCR. Among around 150,000 clones, about 83% were seen once, and the ten largest hold 16%. Sequenced input: peripheral blood. These receptor sequences come from a man aged 50 to 60 with acute or convalescent COVID-19.

The CDR3 DNA sequence: TGTGCCAGCAGCCCCGGGTACGAGCAGTACTTC. Translating it yields CASSPGYEQYF. J is TRBJ2-7 and V is TRBV7-6; no clear D gene. With 5 bases removed from V and 4 bases from J, the gap between germline ends came to 6 bases. Germline V gives CDR1 SGHVS, CDR2 FNYEAQ. The CDR3 contains 11 residues.

This clone occurred many times. The chain combines TRBV6-5 with TRBJ1-1, with 7 bases identical to TRBD1. The germline CDR1 and CDR2 sequences are MNHEY and SVGAGI. V was pared by 2 bases and J by 4 bases, with 7 bases of the junction left unmatched. This CDR3 has 15 residues. CDR3 bases: TGTGCCAGCAGTTACAACAGGGGAGGAGGCACTGAAGCTTTCTTT. Translating gives CASSYNRGGGTEAFF.

This clone was observed a handful of times. V and J are TRBV30 and TRBJ1-1; 7 bases align to TRBD1. J was trimmed by 6 bases and V by 1 base; bases with no gene match: 11. The CDR3 is 15 residues long. Germline CDR1 is GTSNPN and CDR2 is SVGIG (reference sequence). The CDR3 loop is CAWSGNRGPAAEAFF. The CDR3 nucleotides are TGTGCCTGGAGTGGTAACAGGGGCCCCGCAGCTGAAGCTTTCTTT.

The V gene is TRBV10-3, the J gene TRBJ1-1; 7 positions agree with TRBD1. Germline trimming cut 2 bases from V and 0 bases from J; bases unmatched to any gene: 3. Germline loops: CDR1 ENHRY, CDR2 SYGVKD. The CDR3 has 15 amino acids. The DNA for the CDR3 is TGTGCCATCAGTGAGGACAGGGAAGTGAACACTGAAGCTTTCTTT. Its translation: CAISEDREVNTEAFF.

The chain employs TRBV19 and TRBJ1-2; a possible D gene is TRBD1 (6 bases). The CDR3 sequence is 15 residues long. Trimming removed 6 bases at V and 0 bases at J, with 14 bases between. Germline V gene data show CDR1 as LNHDA and CDR2 as SQIVND (reference sequence). CDR3 residues: CASRATGISNYGYTF. As DNA, the CDR3 is TGTGCCAGTAGGGCGACAGGAATTTCTAACTATGGCTACACCTTC.

CDR3 in DNA: TGTGCCAGCGCCCCGGGTCCCCCCCCTGATACGCAGTATTTT. Protein: CASAPGPPPDTQYF. The chain recombines TRBV6-5 with TRBJ2-3; unclear D gene. The V end was cut by 8 bases, the J end by 6 bases, with 18 bases between. The CDR3 has 14 amino acids. Germline V gives CDR1 MNHEY, CDR2 SVGAGI.

This chain connects TRBV2 to TRBJ1-1; D gene uncertain. There are 15 residues in the CDR3. Germline V lookup: CDR1 SNHLY, CDR2 FYNNEI. V was pared by 2 bases and J by 7 bases, with 17 bases between. CDR3 DNA sequence: TGTGCCAGCAGTGAATTTGTCCGGGAGGGTGGTGAAGCTTTCTTT. Protein sequence: CASSEFVREGGEAFF.

The chain employs TRBV4-2 and TRBJ2-2; 8 positions agree with TRBD2. Trimming took 0 bases from V and 7 from J; bases not matched to a gene: 7. Germline values: CDR1 LGHNA, CDR2 YNFKEQ. The CDR3 has 16 residues. The CDR3 sequence is CASSQDLSGGGGELFF. DNA for the CDR3: TGTGCCAGCAGCCAAGATTTAAGCGGGGGAGGCGGGGAGCTGTTTTTT.

This clone was recorded at least ten times. Here the CDR3 DNA reads TGTGCCAGCACTCCTACGGCCAGGGCCAATTCACCCCTCCACTTT. The encoded protein is CASTPTARANSPLHF. The chain combines TRBV28 with TRBJ1-6; D perhaps matches TRBD1 (5 bases). The CDR3 runs to 15 residues. Per germline, CDR1 MDHEN and CDR2 SYDVKM. V lost 7 bases and J lost 7, with 17 bases in between.

This clone was counted a single time. Mismatch with germline at one junction end may stem from a read error. This chain joins TRBV6-5 and TRBJ2-1; 15 bases line up with TRBD2. CDR3 length equals 14 residues. Per germline, CDR1 MNHEY and CDR2 SVGAGI. Written as DNA, the CDR3 is TGTGCCAGCAGTTACGGGACTAGCGGGGGGTTTCAAATCTTC. This codes for CASSYGTSGGFQIF.